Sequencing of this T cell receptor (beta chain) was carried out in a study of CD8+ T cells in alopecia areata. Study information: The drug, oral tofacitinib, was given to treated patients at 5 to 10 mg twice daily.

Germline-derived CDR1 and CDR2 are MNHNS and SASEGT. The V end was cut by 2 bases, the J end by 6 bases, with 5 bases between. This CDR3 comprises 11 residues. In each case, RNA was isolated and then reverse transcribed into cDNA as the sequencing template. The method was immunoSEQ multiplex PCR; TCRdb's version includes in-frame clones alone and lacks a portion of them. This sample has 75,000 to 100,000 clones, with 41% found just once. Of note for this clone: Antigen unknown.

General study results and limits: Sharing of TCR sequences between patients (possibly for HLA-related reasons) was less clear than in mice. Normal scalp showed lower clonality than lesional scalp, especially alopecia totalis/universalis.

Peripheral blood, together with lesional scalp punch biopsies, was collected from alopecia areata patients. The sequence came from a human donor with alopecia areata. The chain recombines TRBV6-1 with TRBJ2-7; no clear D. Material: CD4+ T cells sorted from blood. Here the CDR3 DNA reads TGTGCCAGCAGTGAATCCATCGAGCAGTACTTC. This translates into CASSESIEQYF.